This T cell receptor (beta chain) was captured by sequencing in a study of shared clonotypes between healthy human individuals. General observations from the study: Rarefaction revealed incomplete sorted-subset sequencing despite large depth.

Trimming removed 3 bases from V and 0 bases from J; junction bases left unmatched: 8. The CDR3 is 17 residues long. CDR1 is SGHTA, CDR2 FQGNSA, per germline. This table comes from immunoSEQ multiplex PCR, and its TCRdb copy is limited to in-frame clones, with some not included. The repertoire holds about 2 million clones, with 95% as singletons. A word on this clone: Its antigen is not identified.

The sequenced material came from naive CD4+ T cells sorted from blood. Subset indicated: CD45RA+ positively selected. The chain has TRBV7-2 and TRBJ2-7; 10 positions match TRBD2. The TCR was taken from a man aged 18-30 years in good health. CDR3 residues: CASSFGTSEVSSYEQYF. The CDR3 DNA sequence: TGTGCCAGCAGCTTCGGGACTAGCGAGGTTAGCTCCTACGAGCAGTACTTC. Full variable domain (remainder filled in from reference TRBV7-2 and TRBJ2-7): GAGVSQSPSNKVTEKGKDVELRCDPISGHTALYWYRQSLGQGLEFLIYFQGNSAPDKSGLPSDRFSAERTGGSVSTLTIQRTQQEDSAVYLCASSFGTSEVSSYEQYFGPGTRLTVT.